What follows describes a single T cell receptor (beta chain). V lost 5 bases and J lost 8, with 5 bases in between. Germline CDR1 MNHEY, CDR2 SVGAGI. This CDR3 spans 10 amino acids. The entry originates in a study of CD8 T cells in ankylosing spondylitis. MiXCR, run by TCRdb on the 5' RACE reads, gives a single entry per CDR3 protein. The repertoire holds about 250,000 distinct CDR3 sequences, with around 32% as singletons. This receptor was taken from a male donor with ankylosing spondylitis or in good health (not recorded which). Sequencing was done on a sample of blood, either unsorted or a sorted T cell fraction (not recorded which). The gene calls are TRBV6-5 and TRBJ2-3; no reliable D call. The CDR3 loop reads CASSNPTQYF. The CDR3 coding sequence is TGTGCCAGCAGTAACCCTACGCAGTATTTT.